A single sample is the source of the 9 T cell receptor beta chains below, sequenced in a study of cytomegalovirus exposure and HLA in healthy donors. The PCR contained 60 Vbeta and 13 Jbeta primers. Sequencing was performed with immunoSEQ multiplex PCR; in TCRdb, only in-frame clones are kept and a portion is missing. The sample lists some 160,000 clones, 84% seen once, with roughly 6.7% in the top ten. The material sequenced was PBMCs. The receptors here all came from a man aged 50 to 59 in good health and CMV-seropositive.

This clone was recorded a few times. This chain uses TRBV2 with TRBJ2-1; a weak D match, TRBD2 (6 bases). V was clipped by 4 bases and J by 10 bases, with 11 bases between them. The CDR3 is 12 amino acids. Per germline, CDR1 SNHLY and CDR2 FYNNEI. CDR3 coding DNA: TGTGCCAGCAGTGTTAGCGGCCCAGAGCAGTTCTTC. Amino acid sequence: CASSVSGPEQFF.

In this sample, this clone turned up once. V gene TRBV19 combines with J gene TRBJ2-3; 7 positions agree with TRBD2. Germline CDR1 LNHDA, CDR2 SQIVND (reference sequence). The CDR3 runs to 15 residues. Unmatched junction bases numbered 5, after V lost 3 bases and J lost 2 bases. CDR3 DNA sequence: TGTGCCAGTAGTATGGGGGGGACTGTCACAGATACGCAGTATTTT. Amino acid sequence: CASSMGGTVTDTQYF.

The J gene is TRBJ1-5, the V gene TRBV19, with 7 nucleotides matching TRBD1. This CDR3 spans 12 amino acids. Germline assignment: CDR1 LNHDA and CDR2 SQIVND (reference sequence). J lost 6 bases, V lost 7 bases, and 3 bases had no gene match. Written as DNA, the CDR3 is TGTGCCAGTAAGACAGGGACTCAGCCCCAGCATTTT. Protein: CASKTGTQPQHF. Complete variable domain (other parts from reference TRBV19 and TRBJ1-5): DGGITQSPKYLFRKEGQNVTLSCEQNLNHDAMYWYRQDPGQGLRLIYYSQIVNDFQKGDIAEGYSVSREKKESFPLTVTSAQKNPTAFYLCASKTGTQPQHFGDGTRLSIL.

The gene calls are TRBV5-1 and TRBJ2-1; 13 nucleotides match TRBD2. CDR1 is SGHRS and CDR2 is YFSETQ in the germline V gene. V was clipped by 4 bases and J by 4 bases; unmatched bases: 11. CDR3 size: 18 residues. For the CDR3, the DNA is TGCGCCAGCAGCCCCGGTGGACTAGCGGGAGATGGATACAATGAGCAGTTCTTC. This gives the protein CASSPGGLAGDGYNEQFF.

This rearrangement joins TRBV4-2 to TRBJ2-4, with 9 nucleotides matching TRBD2. With 0 bases clipped from V and 8 bases from J, the junction kept 2 bases outside the gene matches. In germline, CDR1 is LGHNA, CDR2 YNFKEQ. This CDR3 comprises 14 residues. The CDR3 spells CASSQDSGGDIQYF. DNA for the CDR3: TGTGCCAGCAGCCAAGATAGCGGGGGAGACATTCAGTACTTC.

Notes on this clone: The junction differs from germline at one of its ends, possibly a read error. The chain employs TRBV7-9 and TRBJ1-2; perhaps TRBD1 as D (5 bases). Germline V gene lookup returns CDR1 SEHNR and CDR2 FQNEAQ (reference sequence). The CDR3 is 17 amino acids. The CDR3 DNA sequence: TGTTCCAGCAGCCCGGGGGGTAGAGGGGCCTCTCCGGGTGGCTACACCTTC. This gives the protein CSSSPGGRGASPGGYTF.

The chain recombines TRBV18 with TRBJ1-1, with 11 nucleotides matching TRBD1. Trimming removed 8 bases from V and 5 bases from J; junction bases left unmatched: 1. Germline loops: CDR1 KGHSH, CDR2 LQKENI. This CDR3 spans 12 amino acids. The CDR3 reads CASRDRGTEAFF. The DNA of the CDR3 is TGTGCCAGCCGGGACAGGGGGACTGAAGCTTTCTTT.

This clone was counted only a few times. The chain couples TRBV6-6 to TRBJ2-7, with 8 bases matching TRBD2. The CDR3 consists of 14 residues. Germline V gives CDR1 MNHNY, CDR2 SVGAGI (reference sequence). Trimming cost V 5 bases and J 3 bases; bases outside gene matches: 6. CDR3 DNA sequence: TGTGCCAGCAGTGGACTAGCTACCAACTACGAGCAGTACGTC. Residues: CASSGLATNYEQYV.

The chain is built from TRBV6-6 and TRBJ2-1; 7 bases map to TRBD2. CDR3 length: 14 residues. The V gene's germline CDR1 is MNHNY and CDR2 SVGAGI (reference sequence). The V gene end was trimmed by 0 bases and the J gene end by 6 bases; junction bases not matched to a gene: 2. CDR3: CASSYSLAANEQFF. The CDR3 nucleotides are TGTGCCAGCAGTTACTCCCTAGCGGCCAATGAGCAGTTCTTC.